The clone carrying this T cell receptor beta chain qualifies as medium-sized. The protocol was immunoSEQ multiplex PCR, while the TCRdb copy is restricted to in-frame clones and leaves out a portion. The table has 150,000 to 200,000 clones, 91% seen once. This sample stems from a study of control samples from healthy donors and cancer patients. Sequencing was done on a sample of blood. The clonotype originates from a woman in her 30s in good health.

The CDR3 region has the DNA TGCGCCAGCAGCAGCCGACTAGCGGGAGACGGGAACACAGATACGCAGTATTTT. As protein: CASSSRLAGDGNTDTQYF. The chain carries TRBV4-3 and TRBJ2-3; 12 bases line up with TRBD2. V lost 5 bases and J lost 2; bases outside the gene matches: 11. This CDR3 is 18 amino acids long. Per the germline V gene, CDR1 is LGHNA and CDR2 is YSLEER.